This T cell receptor (beta chain) was profiled in a study of control samples from healthy donors and cancer patients. The CDR3 is 13 residues long. Germline values: CDR1 LNHDA, CDR2 SQIVND (reference sequence). V was trimmed by 3 bases and J by 5 bases, leaving 10 bases between them. The table came from immunoSEQ multiplex PCR; TCRdb's copy has only in-frame clones and leaves some out. The sample includes about 75,000 clones, roughly 94% of them seen just once. The J gene is TRBJ2-5, the V gene TRBV19; D remains ambiguous. The specimen sequenced was blood. The sequence was collected from a woman between 35 and 50 years old in good health. In nucleotides, the CDR3 is TGTGCCAGTAGTATTGCGGTGTGGGAGACCCAGTACTTC. It yields the protein CASSIAVWETQYF.